The entry below describes one TCR beta chain. The data are from a study of blood T cell repertoires in COVID-19. Study at large: Specimens from acute and convalescent COVID-19 originated in the United States, Italy and Spain. In each case, the material was cDNA or gDNA derived from T cells, B-cell-depleted T cells, or PBMCs.

Original handling: Reference gene primer amplification gave estimated nucleated cell counts. Libraries were prepared by immunoSEQ multiplex PCR; TCRdb keeps only in-frame clonotypes and omits some of them. Clone size and the V and J calls come from that table; the DNA yielded D and trimming. The sample holds 15,000 to 18,000 clones; around 86% are singletons and the top ten take 20% to 25%. The CDR3 is 15 residues long. The germline V gene has CDR1 MDHEN and CDR2 SYDVKM. Trimming cost V 7 bases and J 0 bases, with 13 bases left between them. This chain joins TRBV28 and TRBJ1-3, with TRBD1 as a possible D gene (6 bases). The sample comprised peripheral blood. The receptor was derived from an elderly man with active or convalescent COVID-19. CDR3 loop: CASKETGGSGNTIYF. The CDR3 coding sequence is TGTGCCAGCAAGGAGACAGGAGGCTCTGGAAACACCATATATTTT.